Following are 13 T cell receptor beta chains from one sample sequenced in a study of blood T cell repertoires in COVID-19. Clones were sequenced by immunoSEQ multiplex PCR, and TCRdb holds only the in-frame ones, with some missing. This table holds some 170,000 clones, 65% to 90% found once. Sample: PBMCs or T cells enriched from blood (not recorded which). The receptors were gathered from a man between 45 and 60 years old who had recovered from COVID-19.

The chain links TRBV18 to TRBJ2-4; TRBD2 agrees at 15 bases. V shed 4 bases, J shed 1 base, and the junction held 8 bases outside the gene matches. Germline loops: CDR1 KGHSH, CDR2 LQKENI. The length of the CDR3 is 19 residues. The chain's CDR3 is CASSQPGLAGGQAKNIQYF. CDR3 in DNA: TGTGCCAGCTCACAACCGGGACTAGCGGGGGGCCAGGCCAAAAACATTCAGTACTTC.

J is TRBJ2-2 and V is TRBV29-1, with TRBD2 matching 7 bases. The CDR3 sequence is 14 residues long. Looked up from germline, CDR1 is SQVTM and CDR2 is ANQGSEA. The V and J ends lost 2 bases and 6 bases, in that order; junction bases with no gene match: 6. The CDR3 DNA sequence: TGCAGCGTTGAAATCGCGGGAGTCGCCGGGGAGCTGTTTTTT. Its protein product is CSVEIAGVAGELFF.

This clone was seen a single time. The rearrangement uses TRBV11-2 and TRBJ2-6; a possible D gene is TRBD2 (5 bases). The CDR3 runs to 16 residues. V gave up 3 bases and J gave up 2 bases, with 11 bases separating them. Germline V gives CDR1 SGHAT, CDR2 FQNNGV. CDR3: CASSLRSGTGANVLTF. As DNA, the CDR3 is TGTGCCAGCAGCTTGCGGTCGGGGACTGGGGCCAACGTCCTGACTTTC. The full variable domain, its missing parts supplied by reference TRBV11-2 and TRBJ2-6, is EAGVAQSPRYKIIEKRQSVAFWCNPISGHATLYWYQQILGQGPKLLIQFQNNGVVDDSQLPKDRFSAERLKGVDSTLKIQPAKLEDSAVYLCASSLRSGTGANVLTFGAGSRLTVL.

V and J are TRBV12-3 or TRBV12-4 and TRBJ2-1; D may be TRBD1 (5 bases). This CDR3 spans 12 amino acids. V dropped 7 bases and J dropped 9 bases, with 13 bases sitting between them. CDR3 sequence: CASMQGVGEQFF. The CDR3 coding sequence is TGTGCCAGCATGCAAGGGGTAGGTGAGCAGTTCTTC.

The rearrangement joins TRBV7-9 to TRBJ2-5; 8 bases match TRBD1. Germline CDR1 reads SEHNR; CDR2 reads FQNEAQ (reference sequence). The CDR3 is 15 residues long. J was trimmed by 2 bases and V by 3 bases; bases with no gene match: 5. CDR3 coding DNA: TGTGCCAGCAGCTTTGGACACAGGGGGCAAGAGACCCAGTACTTC. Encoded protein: CASSFGHRGQETQYF.

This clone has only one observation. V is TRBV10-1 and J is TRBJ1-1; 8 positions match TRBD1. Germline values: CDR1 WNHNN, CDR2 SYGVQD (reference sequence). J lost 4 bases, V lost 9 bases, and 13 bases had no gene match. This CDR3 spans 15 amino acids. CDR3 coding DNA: TGCGCCAGTCAGGCAGGGGGCTTTTCCGCCACTGAAGCTTTCTTT. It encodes CASQAGGFSATEAFF.

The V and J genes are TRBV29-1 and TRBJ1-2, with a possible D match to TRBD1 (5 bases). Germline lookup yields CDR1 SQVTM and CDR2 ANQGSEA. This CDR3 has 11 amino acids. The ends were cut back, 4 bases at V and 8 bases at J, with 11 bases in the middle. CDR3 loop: CSVGGGNGYTF. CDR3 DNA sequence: TGCAGCGTTGGCGGGGGGAACGGCTACACCTTC.

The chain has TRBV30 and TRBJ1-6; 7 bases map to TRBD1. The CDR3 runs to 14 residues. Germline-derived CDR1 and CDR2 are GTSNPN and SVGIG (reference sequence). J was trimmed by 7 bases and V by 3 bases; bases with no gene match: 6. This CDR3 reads CAWRGRQGNSPLHF. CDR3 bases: TGTGCCTGGAGGGGGCGACAGGGAAATTCACCCCTCCACTTT.

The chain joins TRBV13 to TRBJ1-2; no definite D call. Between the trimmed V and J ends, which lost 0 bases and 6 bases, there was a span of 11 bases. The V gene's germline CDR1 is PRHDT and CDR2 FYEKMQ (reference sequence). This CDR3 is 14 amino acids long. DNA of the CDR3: TGTGCCAGCAGCTTAGGGGCCCCTGCGGATGGCTACACCTTC. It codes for CASSLGAPADGYTF.

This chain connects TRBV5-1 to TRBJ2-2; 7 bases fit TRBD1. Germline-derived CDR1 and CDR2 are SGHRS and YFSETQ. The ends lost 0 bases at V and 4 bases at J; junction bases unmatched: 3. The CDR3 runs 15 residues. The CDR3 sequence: CASSLGDSRTGELFF. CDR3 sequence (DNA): TGCGCCAGCAGCTTGGGGGACAGCCGCACCGGGGAGCTGTTTTTT.

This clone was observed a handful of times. CDR3 coding DNA: TGTGCCAGCAGTCCCTCCACCCGAACAGGATTAGGCTACACCTTC. It is translated as CASSPSTRTGLGYTF. The chain links TRBV6-5 to TRBJ1-2; D is possibly TRBD1 (5 bases). CDR3 length: 15 residues. Trimming cost V 5 bases and J 8 bases, with 21 bases left between them. Germline V gene data show CDR1 as MNHEY and CDR2 as SVGAGI.

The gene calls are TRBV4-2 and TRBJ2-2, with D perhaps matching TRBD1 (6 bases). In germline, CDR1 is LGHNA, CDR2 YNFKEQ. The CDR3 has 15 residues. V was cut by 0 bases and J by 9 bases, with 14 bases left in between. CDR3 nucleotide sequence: TGTGCCAGCAGCCAAGATCCAGGGGCCCACCGGGAGCTGTTTTTT. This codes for CASSQDPGAHRELFF.

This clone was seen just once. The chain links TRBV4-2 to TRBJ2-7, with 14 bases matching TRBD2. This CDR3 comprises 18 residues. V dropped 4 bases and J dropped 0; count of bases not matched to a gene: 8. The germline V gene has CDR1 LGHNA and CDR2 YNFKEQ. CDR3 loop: CASSPGLAGGGSSYEQYF. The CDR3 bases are TGTGCCAGCAGCCCTGGACTAGCGGGGGGCGGCAGCTCCTACGAGCAGTACTTC.